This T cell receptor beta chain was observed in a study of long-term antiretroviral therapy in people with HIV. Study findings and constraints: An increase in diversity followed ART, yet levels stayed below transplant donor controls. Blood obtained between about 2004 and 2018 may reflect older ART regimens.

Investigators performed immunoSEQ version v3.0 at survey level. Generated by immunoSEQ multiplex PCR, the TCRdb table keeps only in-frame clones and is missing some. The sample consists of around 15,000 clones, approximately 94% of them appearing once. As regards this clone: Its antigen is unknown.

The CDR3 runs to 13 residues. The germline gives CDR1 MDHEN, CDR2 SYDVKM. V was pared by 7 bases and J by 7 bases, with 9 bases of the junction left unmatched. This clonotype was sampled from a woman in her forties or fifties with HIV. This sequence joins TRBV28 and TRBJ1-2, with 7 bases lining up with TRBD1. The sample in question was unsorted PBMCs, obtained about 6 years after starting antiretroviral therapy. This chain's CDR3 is CASTRQGLPGYTF. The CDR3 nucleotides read TGTGCCAGCACCCGACAGGGACTTCCTGGCTACACCTTC.